Below, 28 T cell receptor beta chains from the same sample are listed, as sequenced in a study of chemoradiotherapy in HPV16-positive cancers. The method was immunoSEQ multiplex PCR; TCRdb's version includes in-frame clones alone and lacks a portion of them. The repertoire has about 30,000 clones, roughly nine tenths of them found once; the top ten carry roughly a fifth. The source material was blood, sampled from a patient who underwent chemoradiotherapy. These receptors were taken from a human donor with HPV-associated anogenital cancer.

This clone came up once. The chain combines TRBV7-9 with TRBJ2-3, with 7 nucleotides matching TRBD2. The CDR3 loop spans 17 amino acids. Trimming cost V 3 bases and J 0 bases; bases outside gene matches: 9. The V gene's germline CDR1 is SEHNR and CDR2 FQNEAQ (reference sequence). In nucleotides, the CDR3 is TGTGCCAGCAGCTTGTCCCGGGGGGTATTTAGCACAGATACGCAGTATTTT. This sequence encodes CASSLSRGVFSTDTQYF.

J is TRBJ2-6 and V is TRBV25-1; no clear D. Germline V CDR1 and CDR2: MGHDK, SYGVNS. Trimming removed 3 bases at V and 0 bases at J, with 6 bases between. This CDR3 comprises 15 residues. The CDR3 reads CASSDPHSGANVLTF. DNA for the CDR3: TGTGCCAGCAGTGACCCCCACTCTGGGGCCAACGTCCTGACTTTC.

The V and J genes are TRBV5-4 and TRBJ1-2; no reliable D call. V was cut by 0 bases and J by 2 bases, with 11 bases left in between. Germline CDR1 reads SGHNT; CDR2 reads YYREEE (reference sequence). The length of the CDR3 is 15 residues. The CDR3 here is CASSLGLPANYGYTF. CDR3 bases: TGTGCCAGCAGCTTGGGATTACCAGCGAACTATGGCTACACCTTC.

This clone was detected once. The CDR3 bases are TGTGCCAGCAGTTTATACAAATCTGGGGCCAACGTCCTGACTTTC. It translates to CASSLYKSGANVLTF. V and J are TRBV27 and TRBJ2-6; D unclear. The CDR3 totals 15 residues. Germline CDR1 and CDR2: MNHEY and SMNVEV (reference sequence). V was shortened by 1 base and J by 1 base, with 5 bases between the two germline ends. The variable domain in full, completed from reference TRBV27 and TRBJ2-6, reads EAQVTQNPRYLITVTGKKLTVTCSQNMNHEYMSWYRQDPGLGLRQIYYSMNVEVTDKGDVPEGYKVSRKEKRNFPLILESPSPNQTSLYFCASSLYKSGANVLTFGAGSRLTVL.

The chain has TRBV5-1 and TRBJ2-2, with D possibly TRBD2 on 6 matching bases. The germline V gene encodes CDR1 SGHRS and CDR2 YFSETQ. The CDR3 runs 15 residues. Trimming pared 0 bases from V and 2 bases from J, leaving 8 bases between. In DNA form, the CDR3 reads TGCGCCAGCAGCTTGGGGGACTTCAACACCGGGGAGCTGTTTTTT. It is translated as CASSLGDFNTGELFF.

This chain connects TRBV30 to TRBJ2-3; unclear D gene. The CDR3 sequence is 11 residues long. The V gene's germline CDR1 is GTSNPN and CDR2 SVGIG (reference sequence). V was trimmed by 3 bases and J by 5 bases, leaving 6 bases between them. CDR3 nucleotide sequence: TGTGCCTGGAGCTGGGAAGATACGCAGTATTTT. Translated, it gives CAWSWEDTQYF. Based on the CDR3 plus reference TRBV30 and TRBJ2-3, the full variable domain is SQTIHQWPATLVQPVGSPLSLECTVEGTSNPNLYWYRQAAGRGLQLLFYSVGIGQISSEVPQNLSASRPQDRQFILSSKKLLLSDSGFYLCAWSWEDTQYFGPGTRLTVL.

V and J are TRBV7-9 and TRBJ1-4; D remains ambiguous. Germline lookup yields CDR1 SEHNR and CDR2 FQNEAQ (reference sequence). V was shortened by 1 base and J by 0 bases, with 6 bases between the two germline ends. This CDR3 region has 15 residues. CDR3 residues: CASSLVRATNEKLFF. The CDR3, as DNA: TGTGCCAGCAGCTTAGTGCGGGCAACTAATGAAAAACTGTTTTTT.

The V call is TRBV19, the J call TRBJ2-7; TRBD1 matches at 8 bases. J was trimmed by 4 bases and V by 2 bases; bases with no gene match: 7. Germline values: CDR1 LNHDA, CDR2 SQIVND (reference sequence). This CDR3 spans 15 amino acids. CDR3 sequence (DNA): TGTGCCAGTAGTATAACAGGGACAGGCAATTACGAGCAGTACTTC. It codes for CASSITGTGNYEQYF.

The chain has TRBV15 and TRBJ1-5; tentative D call: TRBD1 (5 bases). CDR3 length: 13 amino acids. Germline CDR1 reads LNHNV; CDR2 reads YYDKDF (reference sequence). With 8 bases removed from V and 2 bases from J, the gap between germline ends came to 10 bases. The CDR3 DNA reads TGTGCCACCTGGCCGGGGGGCAATCAGCCCCAGCATTTT. This translates into CATWPGGNQPQHF.

CDR3 in amino acids: CASSLLRGAGNQPQHF. In nucleotides, the CDR3 is TGTGCCAGCAGCTTATTGCGGGGGGCAGGCAATCAGCCCCAGCATTTT. This chain links TRBV7-2 with TRBJ1-5; TRBD1 is a possible D gene (6 bases). Per germline, CDR1 SGHTA and CDR2 FQGNSA. The CDR3 runs 16 residues. The V end was cut by 2 bases, the J end by 2 bases, with 13 bases between.

As regards this clone: A junction boundary mismatches the germline segment, possibly from a read error. The gene calls are TRBV7-7 and TRBJ1-6; no clear D gene. There are 13 residues in the CDR3. Germline V gives CDR1 SSHAT, CDR2 FNYEAQ (reference sequence). CDR3 sequence reads: CASSPDSNSPLHF. The CDR3 DNA sequence: TGTGCTAGCAGCCCGGACTCGAATTCACCCCTCCACTTT.

The gene calls are TRBV14 and TRBJ2-3, with 8 bases identical to TRBD2. The V and J ends lost 3 bases and 2 bases, in that order; junction bases with no gene match: 4. Looked up from germline, CDR1 is SGHDN and CDR2 is FVKESK. The CDR3 runs 15 residues. The DNA of the CDR3 is TGTGCCAGCAGCCAGACTAGCGCTACCACAGATACGCAGTATTTT. Encoded protein: CASSQTSATTDTQYF.

The chain links TRBV7-9 to TRBJ1-5; D is undetermined. The CDR3 length is 12 residues. Germline V lookup: CDR1 SEHNR, CDR2 FQNEAQ (reference sequence). V was trimmed by 5 bases and J by 4 bases, leaving 6 bases between them. The CDR3, as DNA: TGTGCCAGCAGCCTCGGAAATCAGCCCCAGCATTTT. It translates to CASSLGNQPQHF.

The chain combines TRBV7-6 with TRBJ2-5; 8 bases match TRBD2. The CDR3 runs 14 residues. Germline CDR1 is SGHVS and CDR2 is FNYEAQ. Germline trimming cut 5 bases from V and 7 bases from J; bases unmatched to any gene: 9. In DNA form, the CDR3 reads TGTGCCAGCAGCCCACTAGCGGAGGGGGGGACCCAGTACTTC. Protein: CASSPLAEGGTQYF.

The chain has TRBV10-3 and TRBJ2-1, with TRBD2 matching over 7 bases. Germline-derived CDR1 and CDR2 are ENHRY and SYGVKD. This CDR3 has 15 amino acids. Unmatched junction bases numbered 4, after V lost 2 bases and J lost 3 bases. CDR3 nucleotide sequence: TGTGCCATCAGTGAGAGGGAGGGAGGCTACAATGAGCAGTTCTTC. Its protein is CAISEREGGYNEQFF.

V is TRBV5-1 and J is TRBJ2-2; D is uncertain. The germline gives CDR1 SGHRS, CDR2 YFSETQ. The CDR3 has 16 residues. V lost 2 bases to trimming and J lost 2 bases, with 13 bases between them. The CDR3 DNA reads TGCGCCAGCAGCTTCTGGACGGCGACAAACACCGGGGAGCTGTTTTTT. Translation gives CASSFWTATNTGELFF.

This chain joins TRBV7-9 and TRBJ2-6; D remains unclear. Germline lookup yields CDR1 SEHNR and CDR2 FQNEAQ (reference sequence). This CDR3 has 17 residues. V lost 5 bases and J lost 0, with 14 bases in between. The CDR3: CASSLMGSISGANVLTF. The CDR3 coding sequence is TGTGCCAGCAGCCTGATGGGTTCGATCTCTGGGGCCAACGTCCTGACTTTC. Variable domain in full (rest from reference TRBV7-9 and TRBJ2-6): DTGVSQNPRHKITKRGQNVTFRCDPISEHNRLYWYRQTLGQGPEFLTYFQNEAQLEKSRLLSDRFSAERPKGSFSTLEIQRTEQGDSAMYLCASSLMGSISGANVLTFGAGSRLTVL.

The chain employs TRBV4-1 and TRBJ2-1; 9 positions agree with TRBD2. The CDR3 runs to 17 residues. Germline-derived CDR1 and CDR2 are MGHRA and YSYEKL. Germline trimming cut 0 bases from V and 1 base from J; bases unmatched to any gene: 4. The CDR3 loop reads CASSQDGLAGSYNEQFF. CDR3 bases: TGCGCCAGCAGCCAAGATGGGCTAGCGGGGTCCTACAATGAGCAGTTCTTC.

This chain links TRBV28 with TRBJ2-1, with TRBD2 matching over 8 bases. After removal of 6 bases from V and 6 bases from J, the junction contained 16 bases not matched to a gene. Germline V gene lookup returns CDR1 MDHEN and CDR2 SYDVKM. The CDR3 contains 17 residues. The CDR3 nucleotides read TGTGCCAGCAGCCCCCTAGGAGCGGGGGAGGTTGGCAATGAGCAGTTCTTC. This gives the protein CASSPLGAGEVGNEQFF.

The rearrangement joins TRBV15 to TRBJ2-1; 9 bases fit TRBD1. From germline, CDR1 is LNHNV and CDR2 YYDKDF (reference sequence). The CDR3 covers 15 residues. Unmatched junction bases numbered 2, after V lost 3 bases and J lost 2 bases. The CDR3, as DNA: TGTGCCACCAGCAGGGGACAGGGCGCCTACAATGAGCAGTTCTTC. As protein: CATSRGQGAYNEQFF.

The chain is built from TRBV7-9 and TRBJ2-7; D may correspond to TRBD1 or TRBD2 (5 bases each). The CDR3 has 13 amino acids. Deletions cut 5 bases from V and 0 bases from J, with 8 bases between. CDR1 is SEHNR, CDR2 FQNEAQ, per germline (reference sequence). CDR3 sequence reads: CASSRGTSYEQYF. The CDR3 DNA reads as TGTGCCAGCAGCCGTGGGACCTCCTACGAGCAGTACTTC.

The chain employs TRBV6-1 and TRBJ2-5; perhaps TRBD2 as D (7 bases). Germline loops: CDR1 MNHNS, CDR2 SASEGT. V lost 2 bases and J lost 5, with 15 bases in between. The CDR3 has 15 amino acids. As DNA, the CDR3 is TGTGCCAGCAGTGAATCGGGGGGCCCCATGGAGACCCAGTACTTC. It is translated as CASSESGGPMETQYF.

The rearrangement joins TRBV15 to TRBJ2-1; D may correspond to TRBD1 or TRBD2 (5 bases each). The V end lost 1 base, the J end lost 0 bases, and 13 bases lay between the germline ends. The CDR3 runs to 17 residues. Germline CDR1 and CDR2: LNHNV and YYDKDF (reference sequence). CDR3 in amino acids: CATSRGEGISSYNEQFF. In DNA, the CDR3 is TGTGCCACCAGCAGAGGCGAGGGGATTAGCTCCTACAATGAGCAGTTCTTC.

This clone was counted once. The chain is built from TRBV6-1 and TRBJ1-3; tentatively, D is TRBD1 (6 bases). Germline assignment: CDR1 MNHNS and CDR2 SASEGT. Deletions cut 2 bases from V and 4 bases from J, with 15 bases between. The CDR3 spans 16 residues. CDR3 amino acids: CASSESWGLSGNTIYF. Written as DNA, the CDR3 is TGTGCCAGCAGTGAATCGTGGGGGCTGTCAGGAAACACCATATATTTT.

The table lists this clone with a count of one. The chain carries TRBV2 and TRBJ2-4; 9 bases map to TRBD1. This CDR3 contains 15 residues. Germline V CDR1 and CDR2: SNHLY, FYNNEI. Unmatched junction bases numbered 4, after V lost 6 bases and J lost 1 base. The CDR3 DNA follows: TGTGCCAGCAGGGGGACAGGGCTCGCCAAAAACATTCAGTACTTC. This encodes CASRGTGLAKNIQYF.

In its sample, this clone was seen a few times. The chain carries TRBV28 and TRBJ1-2; tentative D call: TRBD1 (6 bases). The germline V gene encodes CDR1 MDHEN and CDR2 SYDVKM. The CDR3 has 12 amino acids. Deletions cut 4 bases from V and 13 bases from J, with 16 bases between. CDR3 DNA: TGTGCCAGCAGTTCGGAGGGGGGGCGCTTCACCTTC. This codes for CASSSEGGRFTF.

The genes are TRBV7-9 and TRBJ2-5, with D possibly matching TRBD1 (7 bases). Germline assignment: CDR1 SEHNR and CDR2 FQNEAQ (reference sequence). This CDR3 has 14 residues. The V gene lost 1 base and the J gene lost 5 bases, with 11 bases spanning the gap. CDR3 bases: TGTGCCAGCAGCTTAGTGACAGGGAGGGAGACCCAGTACTTC. Translating it yields CASSLVTGRETQYF.

The V and J genes are TRBV9 and TRBJ2-7; D unresolved. This CDR3 comprises 14 residues. The germline gives CDR1 SGDLS, CDR2 YYNGEE. Trimming removed 0 bases from V and 5 bases from J, with 12 bases in between. CDR3 sequence reads: CASSVGDTLDEQYF. For the CDR3, the DNA is TGTGCCAGCAGCGTAGGAGACACCTTAGACGAGCAGTACTTC. Complete variable domain (other parts from reference TRBV9 and TRBJ2-7): DSGVTQTPKHLITATGQRVTLRCSPRSGDLSVYWYQQSLDQGLQFLIQYYNGEERAKGNILERFSAQQFPDLHSELNLSSLELGDSALYFCASSVGDTLDEQYFGPGTRLTVT.